This TCR beta chain is drawn from a study of OX40 agonist ivuxolimab in advanced cancers. Study context: Partial responses were seen in three patients, one with hepatocellular carcinoma and two with cutaneous melanoma. Points from the study as a whole: On average, CD8+ T cells had more expanded clones than CD4+.

The method was immunoSEQ multiplex PCR; TCRdb's version includes in-frame clones alone and lacks a portion of them. The sample has 99,000 or so clones, around 95% seen once. As concerns this clone: Antigen specificity is unknown.

The CDR3 is 11 residues long. V lost 2 bases and J lost 8, with 4 bases in between. The germline V gene has CDR1 LNHDA and CDR2 SQIVND (reference sequence). The clonotype originates from an adult with an advanced solid tumor such as melanoma, head and neck, liver or kidney cancer. The V call is TRBV19, the J call TRBJ2-1; D is undetermined. Here the sequenced sample was CD4+ or CD8+ T cells sorted from blood, taken in a trial of the OX40 agonist ivuxolimab. The CDR3 reads CASSIWDEQFF. The CDR3 bases are TGTGCCAGTAGTATATGGGATGAGCAGTTCTTC. Complete variable domain (other parts from reference TRBV19 and TRBJ2-1): DGGITQSPKYLFRKEGQNVTLSCEQNLNHDAMYWYRQDPGQGLRLIYYSQIVNDFQKGDIAEGYSVSREKKESFPLTVTSAQKNPTAFYLCASSIWDEQFFGPGTRLTVL.